Shown below are 32 T cell receptor beta chains from a single sample sequenced in a study of cytomegalovirus exposure and HLA in healthy donors. This PCR relied on a set of 60 Vbeta primers and 13 Jbeta primers. TCRdb's copy holds only in-frame clones and misses some; the assay was immunoSEQ multiplex PCR. The sample lists 95,000 to 110,000 clones, 81% seen once, with around 2.4% in the top ten. Specimen: PBMCs. Receptor source: a man aged 30 to 39 in good health and CMV-seronegative.

V and J are TRBV19 and TRBJ2-7; D remains unclear. V gave up 2 bases and J gave up 3 bases, with 8 bases separating them. This CDR3 is 13 amino acids long. CDR1 LNHDA and CDR2 SQIVND come from the germline V gene (reference sequence). In DNA form, the CDR3 reads TGTGCCAGTAGTATAAGAAACAGCTACGAGCAGTACTTC. This translates into CASSIRNSYEQYF.

The chain combines TRBV6-1 with TRBJ2-1; TRBD2 matches 7 bases. The CDR3 is 16 residues long. From germline, CDR1 is MNHNS and CDR2 SASEGT. V trimming: 2 bases; J trimming: 8 bases; junction bases outside the gene matches: 12. CDR3: CASSEWLLAAGDEQFF. CDR3 coding DNA: TGTGCCAGCAGTGAATGGTTGCTAGCGGCTGGGGATGAGCAGTTCTTC.

The DNA of the CDR3 is TGTGCCAGCAGCTTAGGGTCCTGGGGCTTTGGCTACACCTTC. Translation: CASSLGSWGFGYTF. V is TRBV7-9 and J is TRBJ1-2; the D gene is possibly TRBD1 (5 bases). Germline values: CDR1 SEHNR, CDR2 FQNEAQ (reference sequence). With 1 base removed from V and 7 bases from J, the gap between germline ends came to 13 bases. The CDR3 sequence is 14 residues long.

V usage is TRBV20-1 and J usage is TRBJ2-7, with 10 bases lining up with TRBD2. The CDR3 length is 11 residues. The trim removed 5 bases at V and 6 bases at J, leaving 1 base unmatched. The V gene's germline CDR1 is DFQATT and CDR2 SNEGSKA (reference sequence). CDR3 sequence: CSAGLAVEQYF. In DNA form, the CDR3 reads TGCAGTGCTGGACTAGCGGTCGAGCAGTACTTC.

The chain recombines TRBV9 with TRBJ2-2; D possibly corresponds to TRBD2 (6 bases). The CDR3 contains 14 residues. V lost 4 bases, J lost 4 bases, and 11 bases lay in between. The germline gives CDR1 SGDLS, CDR2 YYNGEE. CDR3: CASSFQAGTGELFF. The CDR3 bases are TGTGCCAGCAGCTTCCAAGCGGGCACCGGGGAGCTGTTTTTT.

The chain employs TRBV28 and TRBJ2-4; 9 nucleotides align to TRBD2. The CDR3 spans 16 residues. The germline CDR1 and CDR2 sequences are MDHEN and SYDVKM. V gave up 6 bases and J gave up 2 bases; unmatched junction bases: 8. CDR3 sequence (DNA): TGTGCCAGCAGCCGCCTGCGGGGGGGGCCCAAAAACATTCAGTACTTC. It yields the protein CASSRLRGGPKNIQYF.

The gene calls are TRBV2 and TRBJ2-7; 10 positions match TRBD1. The V gene end was trimmed by 6 bases and the J gene end by 7 bases; junction bases not matched to a gene: 12. Germline CDR1 reads SNHLY; CDR2 reads FYNNEI. The CDR3 is 15 residues long. In DNA form, the CDR3 reads TGTGCCAGCAGCCCCCGGGACAGGGGAATGGAAGAGCAGTACTTC. The encoded protein is CASSPRDRGMEEQYF. Together with reference TRBV2 and TRBJ2-7, the CDR3 gives the full variable domain: EPEVTQTPSHQVTQMGQEVILRCVPISNHLYFYWYRQILGQKVEFLVSFYNNEISEKSEIFDDQFSVERPDGSNFTLKIRSTKLEDSAMYFCASSPRDRGMEEQYFGPGTRLTVT.

CDR3 amino acids: CASSIRQDYEQYF. The CDR3, as DNA: TGCGCCAGCAGTATCAGGCAGGACTACGAGCAGTACTTC. The rearrangement links TRBV5-1 to TRBJ2-7; D remains ambiguous. The CDR3 is 13 amino acids. CDR1 and CDR2 from the germline V gene are SGHRS and YFSETQ. V shed 5 bases and J shed 3 bases, with 12 bases lying between them.

The genes are TRBV6-1 and TRBJ1-1; 9 bases align to TRBD1. The junction had 10 bases not matched to a gene; V was cut back by 3 bases and J by 8 bases. This CDR3 comprises 15 residues. Per the germline V gene, CDR1 is MNHNS and CDR2 is SASEGT. CDR3 region: CASSDTRKGQGEAFF. Written as DNA, the CDR3 is TGTGCCAGCAGTGACACGAGAAAGGGACAGGGAGAAGCTTTCTTT.

The sample holds a few counts of this clone. This rearrangement joins TRBV7-9 to TRBJ1-6, with TRBD1 as a possible D gene (6 bases). Germline V gene lookup returns CDR1 SEHNR and CDR2 FQNEAQ (reference sequence). Trimming removed 5 bases at V and 10 bases at J, with 24 bases between. The CDR3 is made up of 17 amino acids. As DNA, the CDR3 is TGTGCCAGCAGCAAACCACAGGGTACGTCCTTAGGATCACCCCTCCACTTT. Translated: CASSKPQGTSLGSPLHF. Full variable domain (remainder filled in from reference TRBV7-9 and TRBJ1-6): DTGVSQNPRHKITKRGQNVTFRCDPISEHNRLYWYRQTLGQGPEFLTYFQNEAQLEKSRLLSDRFSAERPKGSFSTLEIQRTEQGDSAMYLCASSKPQGTSLGSPLHFGNGTRLTVT.

This chain joins TRBV7-3 and TRBJ1-1, with a tentative D call TRBD1 (5 bases). The germline CDR1 and CDR2 sequences are SGHTA and FQGTGA. Trimming took 2 bases from V and 8 from J, leaving 18 bases between them. The CDR3 sequence is 15 residues long. As DNA, the CDR3 is TGTGCCAGCAGCTTATACGGGGGGTACAGTGCAGAAGCTTTCTTT. It encodes CASSLYGGYSAEAFF.

This clone has just one count. The rearrangement uses TRBV7-8 and TRBJ1-5; 7 bases match TRBD1. This CDR3 is built from 15 residues. With V trimmed by 5 bases and J by 1 base, 5 bases remained unmatched. Germline V gene sequence: CDR1 SGHVS, CDR2 FQNEAQ. The CDR3 reads CASSPRRGSNQPQHF. CDR3 DNA sequence: TGTGCCAGCAGCCCCCGCAGGGGGAGCAATCAGCCCCAGCATTTT.

The V and J genes are TRBV11-2 and TRBJ2-1; 10 bases match TRBD2. Germline V gene data show CDR1 as SGHAT and CDR2 as FQNNGV. Trimming at V came to 9 bases and at J to 5 bases, leaving 4 bases not matched to a gene. CDR3 length: 13 residues. CDR3 sequence: CASGTSVNNEQFF. The CDR3 coding sequence is TGTGCCAGTGGGACTAGCGTTAACAATGAGCAGTTCTTC.

The rearrangement uses TRBV5-1 and TRBJ2-3; 7 nucleotides match TRBD2. Germline V CDR1 and CDR2: SGHRS, YFSETQ. Unmatched junction bases numbered 4, after V lost 6 bases and J lost 0 bases. CDR3 length equals 14 residues. The CDR3, as DNA: TGCGCCAGCAACGACGGGAGGAGCACAGATACGCAGTATTTT. It codes for CASNDGRSTDTQYF.

The chain employs TRBV6-5 and TRBJ1-3, with TRBD1 matching 11 bases. Germline CDR1 reads MNHEY; CDR2 reads SVGAGI. The CDR3 is 15 amino acids. The junction had 2 bases not matched to a gene; V was cut back by 5 bases and J by 2 bases. The CDR3 DNA follows: TGTGCCAGCAGTCGGACAGGGGGCACTGGAAACACCATATATTTT. Its protein is CASSRTGGTGNTIYF.

The chain combines TRBV10-3 with TRBJ2-5; 7 bases line up with TRBD2. This CDR3 is built from 13 residues. Germline V gene data show CDR1 as ENHRY and CDR2 as SYGVKD. V lost 6 bases and J lost 3; bases outside the gene matches: 4. The chain's CDR3 is CAIRPSGEETQYF. CDR3 DNA sequence: TGTGCCATCAGACCCAGCGGGGAAGAGACCCAGTACTTC.

The CDR3 bases are TGCAGCGTTGAGCGGGGGGGGCGGGACACTGAAGCTTTCTTT. Protein product: CSVERGGRDTEAFF. This rearrangement joins TRBV29-1 to TRBJ1-1; D possibly corresponds to TRBD1 (6 bases). V lost 3 bases and J lost 3, with 14 bases in between. This CDR3 has 14 residues. The V gene's germline CDR1 is SQVTM and CDR2 ANQGSEA.

The gene calls are TRBV19 and TRBJ1-3; D remains ambiguous. Between the trimmed V and J ends, which lost 5 bases and 0 bases, there was a span of 8 bases. Germline lookup yields CDR1 LNHDA and CDR2 SQIVND (reference sequence). The CDR3 contains 14 residues. This CDR3 is CASSGQHSGNTIYF. The CDR3 DNA reads as TGTGCCAGTAGTGGGCAACACTCTGGAAACACCATATATTTT.

This clone was detected ten times or more. V is TRBV6-1 and J is TRBJ2-7; D is perhaps TRBD2 (6 bases). CDR3 length equals 15 residues. Trimming stripped 1 base from V and 4 bases from J, with 14 bases between. In germline, CDR1 is MNHNS, CDR2 SASEGT. Here the CDR3 DNA reads TGTGCCAGCAGTGAAGACGGCGGAGGGGCGTACGAGCAGTACTTC. It encodes CASSEDGGGAYEQYF.

This chain uses TRBV28 with TRBJ2-1; D perhaps matches TRBD2 (5 bases). V gave up 5 bases and J gave up 0 bases, with 8 bases separating them. The CDR3 is 14 amino acids. Germline lookup yields CDR1 MDHEN and CDR2 SYDVKM. CDR3 coding DNA: TGTGCCAGCAGTGGACTGTTCTCCTACAATGAGCAGTTCTTC. Encoded protein: CASSGLFSYNEQFF.

Concerning this clone itself: The same CDR3 is also encoded by other DNA sequences in this sample. This chain uses TRBV28 with TRBJ1-5; D is unresolved. CDR1 and CDR2 from the germline V gene are MDHEN and SYDVKM. Trimming shortened V by 2 bases and J by 7 bases, and 6 bases separated the two germline ends. The CDR3 loop spans 12 amino acids. The CDR3 region is CASSLRVQPQHF. In DNA form, the CDR3 reads TGTGCCAGCAGTTTACGTGTCCAGCCCCAGCATTTT.

The J gene is TRBJ1-1, the V gene TRBV5-1; D is perhaps TRBD1 (6 bases). The germline gives CDR1 SGHRS, CDR2 YFSETQ. This CDR3 has 13 residues. The V and J ends lost 2 bases and 8 bases respectively, with 13 bases between them. The CDR3 loop reads CASSFAPGAEAFF. The CDR3 DNA is TGCGCCAGCAGCTTCGCCCCAGGGGCCGAAGCTTTCTTT. Full variable domain (missing parts from reference TRBV5-1 and TRBJ1-1): KAGVTQTPRYLIKTRGQQVTLSCSPISGHRSVSWYQQTPGQGLQFLFEYFSETQRNKGNFPGRFSGRQFSNSRSEMNVSTLELGDSALYLCASSFAPGAEAFFGQGTRLTVV.

This rearrangement joins TRBV7-9 to TRBJ1-1; no clear D gene. The CDR3 has 15 amino acids. Trimming shortened V by 1 base and J by 3 bases, and 12 bases separated the two germline ends. Germline CDR1 SEHNR, CDR2 FQNEAQ (reference sequence). The CDR3 bases are TGTGCCAGCAGCTTAGTGTCTAAGCCTGACACTGAAGCTTTCTTT. As protein: CASSLVSKPDTEAFF.

This clone showed up just a few times. The chain carries TRBV2 and TRBJ1-1, with D perhaps TRBD1 (5 bases). V lost 3 bases, J lost 5 bases, and 10 bases lay in between. The germline V gene encodes CDR1 SNHLY and CDR2 FYNNEI. This CDR3 has 13 amino acids. The CDR3 spells CASSDSWTTEAFF. As DNA, the CDR3 is TGTGCCAGCAGTGACAGCTGGACAACTGAAGCTTTCTTT.

As regards this clone: Sequence at one end of the junction differs from germline and may be a read error. The CDR3 spells CASSLRGQLSNELFF. The CDR3 coding sequence is TGTGCCAGCAGTTTAAGGGGACAGCTCAGCAATGAGCTGTTCTTC. V is TRBV28 and J is TRBJ2-1; TRBD1 matches at 7 bases. This CDR3 has 15 residues. The V gene's germline CDR1 is MDHEN and CDR2 SYDVKM.

This chain connects TRBV7-6 to TRBJ2-7; TRBD2 matches at 13 bases. With 1 base clipped from V and 2 bases from J, the junction kept 5 bases outside the gene matches. Germline-derived CDR1 and CDR2 are SGHVS and FNYEAQ. This CDR3 region has 17 residues. CDR3 amino acids: CASSLEGLAGDPYEQYF. The CDR3 bases are TGTGCCAGCAGCTTAGAAGGACTAGCGGGAGACCCCTACGAGCAGTACTTC.

The V and J genes are TRBV5-6 and TRBJ2-2, with a weak D call TRBD2 (6 bases). The length of the CDR3 is 14 residues. The V and J ends lost 4 bases and 4 bases respectively, with 11 bases between them. Germline CDR1 reads SGHDT; CDR2 reads YYEEEE. In nucleotides, the CDR3 is TGTGCCAGCAGCCCGGGACTCCTCACCGGGGAGCTGTTTTTT. It codes for CASSPGLLTGELFF.

The J gene is TRBJ1-1, the V gene TRBV6-5; D is uncertain. CDR3 length equals 15 residues. With 0 bases removed from V and 1 base from J, the gap between germline ends came to 9 bases. The germline V gene has CDR1 MNHEY and CDR2 SVGAGI. The CDR3 sequence is CASSYSRSPNTEAFF. CDR3 bases: TGTGCCAGCAGTTACTCGAGGTCTCCGAACACTGAAGCTTTCTTT.

The chain couples TRBV5-4 to TRBJ1-2; TRBD1 is a possible D gene (6 bases). Germline lookup yields CDR1 SGHNT and CDR2 YYREEE (reference sequence). CDR3 length equals 13 residues. V lost 4 bases, J lost 2 bases, and 9 bases lay in between. This CDR3 reads CASSLQGNYGYTF. CDR3 nucleotides: TGTGCCAGCAGCCTCCAGGGGAACTATGGCTACACCTTC.

This clone was counted ten times or more. This chain connects TRBV9 to TRBJ2-7, with no clear D. Germline values: CDR1 SGDLS, CDR2 YYNGEE. The length of the CDR3 is 9 residues. CDR3 region: CERSGEQYF. CDR3 coding DNA: TGTGAGCGTTCTGGGGAGCAGTACTTC.

The J gene is TRBJ1-2, the V gene TRBV6-1, with 7 bases fitting TRBD1. Unmatched junction bases numbered 6, after V lost 10 bases and J lost 4 bases. The CDR3 length is 12 residues. Germline V gene sequence: CDR1 MNHNS, CDR2 SASEGT. The CDR3 spells CAIMGQIYGYTF. The DNA of the CDR3 is TGTGCCATTATGGGACAGATCTATGGCTACACCTTC.

The rearrangement links TRBV14 to TRBJ1-1, with D unresolved. Germline CDR1 SGHDN, CDR2 FVKESK. Trimming took off 3 bases at V and 1 base at J, with 6 bases between the two ends. The CDR3 spans 13 residues. The CDR3 DNA is TGTGCCAGCAGCCACAACAGGAACACTGAAGCTTTCTTT. Translating it yields CASSHNRNTEAFF. Variable domain in full (rest from reference TRBV14 and TRBJ1-1): EAGVTQFPSHSVIEKGQTVTLRCDPISGHDNLYWYRRVMGKEIKFLLHFVKESKQDESGMPNNRFLAERTGGTYSTLKVQPAELEDSGVYFCASSHNRNTEAFFGQGTRLTVV.